The sequence of this T cell receptor (beta chain) was determined in a study of cytomegalovirus exposure and HLA in healthy donors. Turning to the study itself: The early release's HLA-typed donors yielded 65 million to 85 million unique TCRs. Genotyping of about 400 donors showed that 80% to 85% belonged to the Caucasian-associated ancestry cluster.

Germline CDR1 and CDR2: SGHRS and YFSETQ. V was clipped by 7 bases and J by 2 bases; unmatched bases: 9. This CDR3 is 16 amino acids long. This PCR relied on a set of 60 Vbeta primers and 13 Jbeta primers. Assay: immunoSEQ multiplex PCR; the TCRdb copy retains only in-frame clones and omits some. The profile shows over 150,000 clones, about 72% of them singletons. Broader study findings: For most TCR sequences rarity was the rule, although some public TCRs occurred in many donors. Cytomegalovirus status was reportedly diagnosed by the classifier with high sensitivity and specificity.

With respect to this clone: Its target is not known.

This clonotype was obtained from a man aged 25 to 45 in good health and CMV-seropositive. The chain joins TRBV5-1 to TRBJ2-1; 10 bases are shared with TRBD2. Sequenced input: PBMCs. CDR3 sequence: CASYPQTSGTYNEQFF. The CDR3 DNA is TGCGCCAGCTACCCCCAAACTAGCGGGACCTACAATGAGCAGTTCTTC.